This TCR beta chain originates from a study of molecular identifiers for immune sequencing clone quantification. About the research overall: With replicates, the RNA of around 18,000 or 91,000 naive CD8 cells was split five ways and four were sequenced. Overall study findings and caveats: In naive cells, under 1% of molecules belonged to clones above 20 RNA copies, against over 99% in effector cells.

Previously described methods and listed TCR primers were used for bulk TCR libraries. One entry per CDR3 protein results from TCRdb running MiXCR on the PCR reads. The data show 9,500 to 15,000 distinct CDR3 sequences, with roughly 15% seen just once and 1.5% to 2% held by the top ten. This clonotype is categorized as medium-sized. The antigen is not known. The CDR3 extends over 14 amino acids. Germline assignment: CDR1 SQVTM and CDR2 ANQGSEA. J was trimmed by 6 bases and V by 5 bases; bases with no gene match: 7. This chain links TRBV29-1 with TRBJ2-7; TRBD2 agrees at 13 bases. This clonotype was obtained from a human donor in good health. Some libraries in this study had Jurkat cell RNA spiked in. The sample was naive CD8+ T cells from blood, with Jurkat cell RNA spiked in. Subset specified: FACS-sorted CD8+CD4-CCR7+CD45RA+ naive T cells. CDR3 in DNA: TGCAGCGTTCTCGGACTAGCGGGAGTCTTCGAGCAGTACTTC. Its translation is CSVLGLAGVFEQYF.